Below are 29 T cell receptor beta chains sequenced from a single sample in a study of blood T cell repertoires in COVID-19. Profiled with immunoSEQ multiplex PCR; TCRdb holds only in-frame clones, not every one. The sample shows roughly 180,000 clones, approximately 85% of them seen only once. Sequencing was carried out using PBMCs or T cells enriched from blood (not recorded which). The receptors come from a man aged 35 to 55 who had recovered from COVID-19.

The V and J genes are TRBV7-6 and TRBJ2-6, with unresolved D. With 4 bases removed from V and 4 bases from J, the gap between germline ends came to 5 bases. The CDR3 loop spans 13 amino acids. CDR1 SGHVS and CDR2 FNYEAQ come from the germline V gene. As DNA, the CDR3 is TGTGCCAGCAGCTCATTCGGGGCCAACGTCCTGACTTTC. Translation: CASSSFGANVLTF.

The rearrangement joins TRBV7-9 to TRBJ2-5; D remains ambiguous. Trimming removed 5 bases at V and 9 bases at J, with 22 bases between. CDR1 is SEHNR and CDR2 is FQNEAQ in the germline V gene (reference sequence). The CDR3 contains 15 residues. As DNA, the CDR3 is TGTGCCAGCAGCCGATTCGGAGCACCCGACCTTTCCCAGTACTTC. Translation: CASSRFGAPDLSQYF.

The chain employs TRBV4-1 and TRBJ1-2; D is unresolved. This CDR3 region has 17 residues. V lost 1 base, J lost 0 bases, and 15 bases lay in between. Germline CDR1 is MGHRA and CDR2 is YSYEKL. CDR3 amino acids: CASSQALFQEANYGYTF. In DNA, the CDR3 is TGCGCCAGCAGCCAAGCACTTTTCCAGGAGGCTAACTATGGCTACACCTTC.

The genes are TRBV7-2 and TRBJ2-7; 9 bases are shared with TRBD1. Trimming took 4 bases from V and 2 from J; bases not matched to a gene: 3. Germline V lookup: CDR1 SGHTA, CDR2 FQGNSA. This CDR3 contains 14 residues. CDR3 protein: CASSWGQGTYEQYF. CDR3 nucleotides: TGTGCCAGCAGCTGGGGACAGGGCACCTACGAGCAGTACTTC.

This chain connects TRBV9 to TRBJ1-1; D is possibly TRBD1 (6 bases). V was shortened by 0 bases and J by 8 bases, with 8 bases between the two germline ends. Looked up from germline, CDR1 is SGDLS and CDR2 is YYNGEE. The length of the CDR3 is 12 residues. This CDR3 reads CASSVERGEAFF. CDR3 nucleotides: TGTGCCAGCAGCGTAGAAAGGGGGGAAGCTTTCTTT.

This chain links TRBV2 with TRBJ1-1; tentatively, D is TRBD1 (5 bases). This CDR3 is built from 11 residues. Between the trimmed V and J ends, which lost 6 bases and 6 bases, there was a span of 8 bases. CDR1 and CDR2 from the germline V gene are SNHLY and FYNNEI. The CDR3 spells CASRGRSEAFF. The CDR3 nucleotides read TGTGCCAGCAGGGGGCGGTCTGAAGCTTTCTTT.

The genes are TRBV7-3 and TRBJ1-1, with 10 bases lining up with TRBD1. V was pared by 5 bases and J by 1 base, with 4 bases of the junction left unmatched. From germline, CDR1 is SGHTA and CDR2 FQGTGA. The CDR3 consists of 15 residues. The CDR3 region has the DNA TGTGCCAGCAGCATGACAGGGGGCACGAACACTGAAGCTTTCTTT. This translates into CASSMTGGTNTEAFF.

The chain combines TRBV9 with TRBJ1-1, with D maybe TRBD1 (5 bases). This CDR3 region has 13 residues. CDR1 is SGDLS and CDR2 is YYNGEE in the germline V gene. Trimming cost V 0 bases and J 7 bases, with 10 bases left between them. The DNA for the CDR3 is TGTGCCAGCAGCGTAGAGGGGCACCTTGAAGCTTTCTTT. Translated, it gives CASSVEGHLEAFF.

The chain links TRBV25-1 to TRBJ1-3; a possible D gene is TRBD1 (5 bases). The CDR3 spans 14 residues. The germline CDR1 and CDR2 sequences are MGHDK and SYGVNS. With 0 bases removed from V and 8 bases from J, the gap between germline ends came to 11 bases. This chain's CDR3 is CASSEYGGAHTIYF. The CDR3 nucleotides read TGTGCCAGCAGTGAATATGGTGGGGCGCACACCATATATTTT.

This clone appeared a single time. The chain employs TRBV18 and TRBJ1-6; D not resolved. CDR3 size: 12 residues. Germline CDR1 and CDR2: KGHSH and LQKENI. The germline V and J ends were trimmed by 3 bases and 9 bases, with 6 bases remaining between them. The CDR3 bases are TGTGCCAGCTCACCGGAGGGTTCACCCCTCCACTTT. Protein sequence: CASSPEGSPLHF. The full variable domain, completed using reference TRBV18 and TRBJ1-6, is NAGVMQNPRHLVRRRGQEARLRCSPMKGHSHVYWYRQLPEEGLKFMVYLQKENIIDESGMPKERFSAEFPKEGPSILRIQQVVRGDSAAYFCASSPEGSPLHFGNGTRLTVT.

The chain joins TRBV30 to TRBJ2-7; tentative D call: TRBD2 (5 bases). CDR1 is GTSNPN, CDR2 SVGIG, per germline (reference sequence). The CDR3 spans 13 residues. Trimming shortened V by 4 bases and J by 0 bases, and 10 bases separated the two germline ends. The chain's CDR3 is CAWISGFSYEQYF. As DNA, the CDR3 is TGTGCCTGGATCAGCGGATTCTCCTACGAGCAGTACTTC.

This chain connects TRBV28 to TRBJ1-5; 12 nucleotides align to TRBD1. CDR3 length: 18 amino acids. Germline V lookup: CDR1 MDHEN, CDR2 SYDVKM. V dropped 4 bases and J dropped 3; count of bases not matched to a gene: 10. CDR3 region: CASSSGTGGLTLNQPQHF. Here the CDR3 DNA reads TGTGCCAGCAGTTCCGGGACAGGGGGCCTAACCCTCAATCAGCCCCAGCATTTT. Based on the CDR3 plus reference TRBV28 and TRBJ1-5, the full variable domain is DVKVTQSSRYLVKRTGEKVFLECVQDMDHENMFWYRQDPGLGLRLIYFSYDVKMKEKGDIPEGYSVSREKKERFSLILESASTNQTSMYLCASSSGTGGLTLNQPQHFGDGTRLSIL.

DNA of the CDR3: TGCGCCAGCAAACAGACCCCCGACTACGAGCAGTACTTC. It yields the protein CASKQTPDYEQYF. The chain recombines TRBV5-1 with TRBJ2-7; no firm D call. Looked up from germline, CDR1 is SGHRS and CDR2 is YFSETQ. The V gene lost 6 bases and the J gene lost 3 bases, with 13 bases spanning the gap. This CDR3 is built from 13 residues.

Here the CDR3 DNA reads TGTGCCAGCAGCTCCCCCGCCCGAACTCTAGAAAAACTGTTTTTT. It codes for CASSSPARTLEKLFF. The chain carries TRBV11-3 and TRBJ1-4; D not certain. The CDR3 has 15 residues. The V gene lost 4 bases and the J gene lost 8 bases, with 17 bases spanning the gap. The germline gives CDR1 SGHNT, CDR2 YENEEA.

This clone was recorded a few times. The rearrangement uses TRBV30 and TRBJ1-3, with TRBD1 matching over 9 bases. The V gene end was trimmed by 1 base and the J gene end by 4 bases; junction bases not matched to a gene: 5. The CDR3 is 15 amino acids. CDR1 is GTSNPN and CDR2 is SVGIG in the germline V gene (reference sequence). This CDR3 reads CAWSDGTGSGNTIYF. Here the CDR3 DNA reads TGTGCCTGGAGTGACGGGACAGGGTCAGGAAACACCATATATTTT.

This chain uses TRBV28 with TRBJ2-5; TRBD1 might be the D (6 bases). The CDR3 has 13 residues. V lost 2 bases, J lost 3 bases, and 7 bases lay in between. Germline loops: CDR1 MDHEN, CDR2 SYDVKM. CDR3 amino acids: CASSLPGEETQYF. CDR3 DNA: TGTGCCAGCAGTTTACCAGGGGAAGAGACCCAGTACTTC.

The chain is built from TRBV21-1 and TRBJ1-2. TRBV21-1 is tagged as a pseudogene. The CDR3 loop spans 17 amino acids. The CDR3: CASSKAGLLVTNYGYTF. DNA for the CDR3: TGTGCCAGCAGCAAAGCAGGACTGTTGGTAACTAACTATGGCTACACCTTC.

This clone appeared once. The chain recombines TRBV14 with TRBJ2-7; 9 bases map to TRBD2. The length of the CDR3 is 14 residues. Germline V gives CDR1 SGHDN, CDR2 FVKESK. After removal of 4 bases from V and 5 bases from J, the junction contained 6 bases not matched to a gene. CDR3 in DNA: TGTGCCAGCAGCCTTAGCGGGAGACCCAACGAGCAGTACTTC. This codes for CASSLSGRPNEQYF. The whole variable domain, filled in from reference TRBV14 and TRBJ2-7, reads EAGVTQFPSHSVIEKGQTVTLRCDPISGHDNLYWYRRVMGKEIKFLLHFVKESKQDESGMPNNRFLAERTGGTYSTLKVQPAELEDSGVYFCASSLSGRPNEQYFGPGTRLTVT.

This clone showed up just once. V and J are TRBV19 and TRBJ1-3; D perhaps matches TRBD1 (6 bases). V lost 11 bases, J lost 6 bases, and 17 bases lay in between. CDR1 is LNHDA and CDR2 is SQIVND in the germline V gene (reference sequence). The CDR3 runs to 13 residues. CDR3 sequence reads: CAATTGTLNTIYF. DNA for the CDR3: TGTGCCGCGACTACCGGGACATTAAACACCATATATTTT.

In the case of this clone: At the DNA level, this CDR3 is encoded by other sequences in the same sample as well. The J gene is TRBJ1-1, the V gene TRBV14; no reliable D call. Germline V gene lookup returns CDR1 SGHDN and CDR2 FVKESK. Trimming shortened V by 2 bases and J by 1 base, and 8 bases separated the two germline ends. The CDR3 extends over 14 amino acids. CDR3 sequence: CASSQIAKNTEAFF. DNA for the CDR3: TGTGCCAGCAGCCAAATAGCTAAGAACACTGAAGCTTTCTTT.

The gene calls are TRBV29-1 and TRBJ1-4, with a possible D match to TRBD1 (5 bases). The CDR3 has 12 amino acids. The V end was cut by 8 bases, the J end by 8 bases, with 15 bases between. Germline V gene sequence: CDR1 SQVTM, CDR2 ANQGSEA. CDR3 in DNA: TGCAGCACATGGGACTTGGGAGAAAAACTGTTTTTT. Amino acids: CSTWDLGEKLFF.

J is TRBJ1-5 and V is TRBV30; 7 positions agree with TRBD1. The V gene's germline CDR1 is GTSNPN and CDR2 SVGIG (reference sequence). This CDR3 has 15 residues. Trimming cost V 3 bases and J 2 bases; bases outside gene matches: 7. CDR3 sequence reads: CAWSVSGGGNQPQHF. In DNA form, the CDR3 reads TGTGCCTGGAGCGTCTCAGGGGGTGGCAATCAGCCCCAGCATTTT.

This sequence joins TRBV10-3 and TRBJ1-6; D remains ambiguous. CDR1 and CDR2 from the germline V gene are ENHRY and SYGVKD. V lost 3 bases and J 0 bases, leaving 12 bases between the germline ends. The CDR3 runs 17 residues. CDR3 bases: TGTGCCATCAGTGAAACCAGGCTTAGCTCCTATAATTCACCCCTCCACTTT. Protein sequence: CAISETRLSSYNSPLHF.

The genes are TRBV5-1 and TRBJ1-5; TRBD1 might be the D (6 bases). Trimming took 0 bases from V and 7 from J, leaving 14 bases between them. Germline V CDR1 and CDR2: SGHRS, YFSETQ. CDR3 size: 15 residues. The CDR3 spells CASSLEGQFEQPQHF. The CDR3 DNA reads TGCGCCAGCAGCTTGGAAGGACAGTTTGAGCAGCCCCAGCATTTT.

The rearrangement uses TRBV6-5 and TRBJ2-1, with 15 bases fitting TRBD2. Trimming removed 5 bases from V and 9 bases from J; junction bases left unmatched: 5. The CDR3 has 15 residues. Germline V gene sequence: CDR1 MNHEY, CDR2 SVGAGI. In DNA form, the CDR3 reads TGTGCCAGCAGTCCCGGGACTAGCGGGGGGTCTGAGCAGTTCTTC. It translates to CASSPGTSGGSEQFF.

V and J are TRBV10-3 and TRBJ2-3; the D is unclear. CDR1 ENHRY and CDR2 SYGVKD come from the germline V gene. V shed 6 bases and J shed 3 bases, with 10 bases lying between them. The CDR3 consists of 13 residues. The CDR3 sequence: CAISEPMTDTQYF. CDR3 coding DNA: TGTGCCATCAGCGAGCCAATGACAGATACGCAGTATTTT.

The chain has TRBV11-2 and TRBJ2-3; TRBD2 matches 14 bases. The CDR3 spans 16 residues. V was pared by 5 bases and J by 9 bases, with 10 bases of the junction left unmatched. Per germline, CDR1 SGHAT and CDR2 FQNNGV. The CDR3 bases are TGTGCCAGCAGCCCGGGACTAGCGGGAGCACCCAGCACGCAGTATTTT. Amino acid sequence: CASSPGLAGAPSTQYF.

The V gene is TRBV27, the J gene TRBJ2-4; possibly TRBD1 for D (7 bases). V was shortened by 8 bases and J by 1 base, with 15 bases between the two germline ends. CDR1 MNHEY and CDR2 SMNVEV come from the germline V gene (reference sequence). This CDR3 has 15 residues. CDR3 nucleotides: TGTGCCAGCTGGTCAGGGGGGTCGGCCAAAAACATTCAGTACTTC. This translates into CASWSGGSAKNIQYF.

The chain recombines TRBV16 with TRBJ2-1; 8 nucleotides agree with TRBD2. CDR3 size: 17 residues. The V and J ends lost 2 bases and 4 bases, in that order; junction bases with no gene match: 10. Germline V gene lookup returns CDR1 KGHSY and CDR2 FQNENV. CDR3 sequence reads: CASSQTPRAGGYNEQFF. CDR3 nucleotide sequence: TGTGCCAGCAGCCAAACCCCCAGGGCGGGGGGTTACAATGAGCAGTTCTTC. The whole variable domain, remainder taken from reference TRBV16 and TRBJ2-1, is GEEVAQTPKHLVRGEGQKAKLYCAPIKGHSYVFWYQQVLKNEFKFLISFQNENVFDETGMPKERFSAKCLPNSPCSLEIQATKLEDSAVYFCASSQTPRAGGYNEQFFGPGTRLTVL.